Shown below are 18 T cell receptor beta chains from a single sample sequenced in a study of shared clonotypes between healthy human individuals. The method was immunoSEQ multiplex PCR; TCRdb's version includes in-frame clones alone and lacks a portion of them. The sample carries about 710,000 clones, 55% to 85% recorded once. Sequencing was performed on memory CD4+ T cells sorted from blood. Subset: CD45RA-negative fraction. Receptors originate from a woman aged 30 to 39 in good health.

The J gene is TRBJ1-6, the V gene TRBV6-5; 7 positions agree with TRBD1. The junction had 2 bases not matched to a gene; V was cut back by 1 base and J by 5 bases. This CDR3 is built from 15 residues. From germline, CDR1 is MNHEY and CDR2 SVGAGI. The CDR3 region has the DNA TGTGCCAGCAGTTACTACACAGGGGATAATTCACCCCTCCACTTT. It specifies CASSYYTGDNSPLHF.

V gene TRBV28 combines with J gene TRBJ2-1; D perhaps matches TRBD2 (5 bases). Germline lookup yields CDR1 MDHEN and CDR2 SYDVKM. This CDR3 has 16 residues. Trimming left V 4 bases short and J 1 base short, with 14 bases between. The CDR3 DNA follows: TGTGCCAGCAGTTATTTGGCGGGTAGTTCCTACAATGAGCAGTTCTTC. Protein product: CASSYLAGSSYNEQFF. Combining the CDR3 with reference TRBV28 and TRBJ2-1 gives the whole variable domain DVKVTQSSRYLVKRTGEKVFLECVQDMDHENMFWYRQDPGLGLRLIYFSYDVKMKEKGDIPEGYSVSREKKERFSLILESASTNQTSMYLCASSYLAGSSYNEQFFGPGTRLTVL.

The rearrangement links TRBV10-1 to TRBJ2-3; 12 nucleotides agree with TRBD2. The CDR3 is 16 residues long. Trimming took 0 bases from V and 3 from J; bases not matched to a gene: 1. Per germline, CDR1 WNHNN and CDR2 SYGVQD (reference sequence). The CDR3 here is CASSESGTSGTDTQYF. The CDR3 nucleotides read TGCGCCAGCAGTGAGTCGGGGACTAGCGGGACAGATACGCAGTATTTT.

V usage is TRBV6-5 and J usage is TRBJ2-7, with 9 bases matching TRBD1. The CDR3 is 13 residues long. With V trimmed by 6 bases and J by 6 bases, 6 bases remained unmatched. Germline loops: CDR1 MNHEY, CDR2 SVGAGI. CDR3 in amino acids: CASSPGDRVEQYF. CDR3 nucleotides: TGTGCCAGCAGCCCCGGGGACAGGGTCGAGCAGTACTTC.

This clone has a count of ten or more. The V call is TRBV6-1, the J call TRBJ2-1; no clear D gene. The CDR3 is 15 amino acids. The germline CDR1 and CDR2 sequences are MNHNS and SASEGT. Trimming pared 4 bases from V and 0 bases from J, leaving 10 bases between. The CDR3 spells CASSVEESSYNEQFF. In DNA, the CDR3 is TGTGCCAGCAGTGTAGAGGAGAGCTCCTACAATGAGCAGTTCTTC.

This clone was counted only a few times. It may be a read error: a sequence one base away is much more abundant. The V call is TRBV6-5, the J call TRBJ2-3; D is unresolved. Trimming took 6 bases from V and 0 from J, leaving 4 bases between them. Per the germline V gene, CDR1 is MNHEY and CDR2 is SVGAGI. The CDR3 is 12 amino acids. CDR3 coding DNA: TGTGCCAGCAGGGCTAGCACAGATACGCAGTATTTT. As protein: CASRASTDTQYF.

The V and J genes are TRBV5-1 and TRBJ2-5, with D perhaps being TRBD1 or TRBD2 (5 bases each). The V gene's germline CDR1 is SGHRS and CDR2 YFSETQ. The CDR3 is 16 amino acids. The V and J ends lost 0 bases and 4 bases respectively, with 16 bases between them. The CDR3, as DNA: TGCGCCAGCAGCTTGGTAGTTCGGGACCAAGGAGAGACCCAGTACTTC. Protein sequence: CASSLVVRDQGETQYF.

V usage is TRBV28 and J usage is TRBJ2-1; TRBD2 might be the D (5 bases). The CDR3 covers 12 residues. Germline V gene data show CDR1 as MDHEN and CDR2 as SYDVKM. V shed 3 bases and J shed 6 bases, with 6 bases lying between them. CDR3 residues: CASSFRGNEQFF. DNA of the CDR3: TGTGCCAGCAGTTTTCGGGGCAATGAGCAGTTCTTC.

The chain recombines TRBV10-3 with TRBJ1-2; 7 bases agree with TRBD1. The V and J ends lost 4 bases and 5 bases, in that order; junction bases with no gene match: 4. This CDR3 spans 13 amino acids. CDR1 is ENHRY and CDR2 is SYGVKD in the germline V gene. The CDR3 spells CAISVDREYGYTF. The CDR3 DNA sequence: TGTGCCATCAGTGTAGACAGGGAATATGGCTACACCTTC.

V usage is TRBV11-2 and J usage is TRBJ1-3, with D unclear. V shed 3 bases and J shed 4 bases, with 7 bases lying between them. Germline CDR1 reads SGHAT; CDR2 reads FQNNGV. CDR3 size: 13 residues. CDR3 bases: TGTGCCAGCAGCTTCGCAGGCGGAAACACCATATATTTT. This codes for CASSFAGGNTIYF.

The table lists this clone with many counts. The rearrangement joins TRBV30 to TRBJ1-1; D not resolved. Trimming cost V 3 bases and J 4 bases, with 12 bases left between them. CDR1 GTSNPN and CDR2 SVGIG come from the germline V gene (reference sequence). The CDR3 contains 13 residues. CDR3 region: CAWSPGGPTEAFF. CDR3 nucleotides: TGTGCCTGGAGCCCCGGAGGGCCCACTGAAGCTTTCTTT.

This rearrangement joins TRBV5-4 to TRBJ2-1, with 13 bases fitting TRBD2. The J segment lost 9 bases and the V segment lost 4 bases, leaving 10 bases of the junction unmatched. Germline CDR1 SGHNT, CDR2 YYREEE (reference sequence). The CDR3 loop spans 16 amino acids. CDR3 DNA: TGTGCCAGCAGCAAGCCGGGACTAGCGGGACTCACTGAGCAGTTCTTC. Translation gives CASSKPGLAGLTEQFF.

The chain combines TRBV6-5 with TRBJ2-7, with 7 bases aligning to TRBD1. Germline V gene data show CDR1 as MNHEY and CDR2 as SVGAGI. This CDR3 region has 14 residues. J lost 7 bases, V lost 6 bases, and 12 bases had no gene match. CDR3 DNA: TGTGCCAGCAGAAATTGGGACAGTTTGGAAGAGCAGTACTTC. This sequence encodes CASRNWDSLEEQYF.

The sample holds one count of this clone. J is TRBJ2-7 and V is TRBV5-1; D is possibly TRBD1 (6 bases). The CDR3 sequence is 13 residues long. Germline lookup yields CDR1 SGHRS and CDR2 YFSETQ. The V and J ends lost 3 bases and 7 bases respectively, with 14 bases between them. Here the CDR3 reads CASSSTGTGEQYF. The CDR3 DNA reads as TGCGCCAGCAGCTCTACAGGGACGGGGGAGCAGTACTTC.

This clone was recorded only once. The chain combines TRBV7-9 with TRBJ1-4; tentative D call: TRBD1 (5 bases). The V and J ends lost 4 bases and 8 bases respectively, with 14 bases between them. CDR3 length equals 14 residues. Germline lookup yields CDR1 SEHNR and CDR2 FQNEAQ (reference sequence). This chain's CDR3 is CASSSGTGPEKLFF. The CDR3, as DNA: TGTGCCAGCAGCTCTGGTACGGGGCCCGAAAAACTGTTTTTT.

This chain joins TRBV12-5 and TRBJ2-2; D gene ambiguous. This CDR3 region has 13 residues. The germline gives CDR1 LGHNT, CDR2 FRNRAP. Trimming took off 9 bases at V and 4 bases at J, with 12 bases between the two ends. The CDR3 sequence: CAREFPLTGELFF. The CDR3, as DNA: TGTGCTAGAGAGTTTCCGCTCACCGGGGAGCTGTTTTTT. Together with reference TRBV12-5 and TRBJ2-2, the CDR3 gives the full variable domain: DARVTQTPRHKVTEMGQEVTMRCQPILGHNTVFWYRQTMMQGLELLAYFRNRAPLDDSGMPKDRFSAEMPDATLATLKIQPSEPRDSAVYFCAREFPLTGELFFGEGSRLTVL.

The chain carries TRBV30 and TRBJ1-1; D may be TRBD1 (5 bases). CDR3 length equals 13 residues. CDR1 is GTSNPN and CDR2 is SVGIG in the germline V gene (reference sequence). V was cut by 5 bases and J by 0 bases, with 10 bases left in between. DNA of the CDR3: TGTGCCTGGGCTCGACAGATGAACACTGAAGCTTTCTTT. Protein product: CAWARQMNTEAFF.

The chain couples TRBV4-1 to TRBJ2-1; TRBD2 aligns across 10 bases. Per the germline V gene, CDR1 is MGHRA and CDR2 is YSYEKL. The CDR3 sequence is 17 residues long. J was trimmed by 3 bases and V by 0 bases; bases with no gene match: 5. In DNA form, the CDR3 reads TGCGCCAGCAGCCAAGATTTGACTAGCGGGTACTACAATGAGCAGTTCTTC. Residues: CASSQDLTSGYYNEQFF.